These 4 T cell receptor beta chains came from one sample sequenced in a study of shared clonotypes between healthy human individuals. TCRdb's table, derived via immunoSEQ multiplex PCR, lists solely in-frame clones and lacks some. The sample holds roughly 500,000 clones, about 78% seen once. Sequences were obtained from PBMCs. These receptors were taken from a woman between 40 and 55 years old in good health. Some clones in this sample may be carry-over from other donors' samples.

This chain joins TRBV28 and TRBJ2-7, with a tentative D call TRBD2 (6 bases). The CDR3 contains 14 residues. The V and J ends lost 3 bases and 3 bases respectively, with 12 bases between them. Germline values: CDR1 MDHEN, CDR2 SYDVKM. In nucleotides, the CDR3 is TGTGCCAGCAGTTTTGGAGGGGCGGGCTACGAGCAGTACTTC. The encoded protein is CASSFGGAGYEQYF.

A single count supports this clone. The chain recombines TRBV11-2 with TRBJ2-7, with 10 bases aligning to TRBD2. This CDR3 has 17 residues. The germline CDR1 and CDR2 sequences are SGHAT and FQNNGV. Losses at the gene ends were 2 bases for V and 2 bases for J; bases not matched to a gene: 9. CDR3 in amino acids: CASSLSGGSGRAYEQYF. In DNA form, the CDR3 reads TGTGCCAGCAGCTTATCCGGTGGGAGCGGGAGGGCCTACGAGCAGTACTTC.

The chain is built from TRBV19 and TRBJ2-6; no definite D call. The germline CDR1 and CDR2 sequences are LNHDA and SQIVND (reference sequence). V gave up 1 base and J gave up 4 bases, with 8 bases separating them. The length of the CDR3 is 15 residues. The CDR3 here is CASSIGAQGANVLTF. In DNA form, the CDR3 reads TGTGCCAGTAGTATAGGAGCTCAGGGGGCCAACGTCCTGACTTTC.

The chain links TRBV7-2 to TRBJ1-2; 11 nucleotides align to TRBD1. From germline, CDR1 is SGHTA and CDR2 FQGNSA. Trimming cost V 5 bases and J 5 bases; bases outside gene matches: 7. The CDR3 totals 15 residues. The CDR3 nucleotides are TGTGCCAGCAGCACAGGACAGGGGGCAGGTTATGGCTACACCTTC. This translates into CASSTGQGAGYGYTF.